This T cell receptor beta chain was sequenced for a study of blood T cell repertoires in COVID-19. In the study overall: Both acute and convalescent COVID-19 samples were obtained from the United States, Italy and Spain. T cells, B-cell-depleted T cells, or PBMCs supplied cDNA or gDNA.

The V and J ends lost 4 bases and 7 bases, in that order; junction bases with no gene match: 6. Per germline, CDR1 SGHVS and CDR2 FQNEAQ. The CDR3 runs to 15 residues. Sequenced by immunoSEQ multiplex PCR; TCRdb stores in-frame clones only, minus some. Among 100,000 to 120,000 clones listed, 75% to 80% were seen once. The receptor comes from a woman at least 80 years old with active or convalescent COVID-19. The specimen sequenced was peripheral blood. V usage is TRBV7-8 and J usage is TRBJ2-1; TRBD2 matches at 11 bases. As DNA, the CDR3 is TGTGCCAGCAGCTCGAGACTAGCGGGGCATAATGAGCAGTTCTTC. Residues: CASSSRLAGHNEQFF.